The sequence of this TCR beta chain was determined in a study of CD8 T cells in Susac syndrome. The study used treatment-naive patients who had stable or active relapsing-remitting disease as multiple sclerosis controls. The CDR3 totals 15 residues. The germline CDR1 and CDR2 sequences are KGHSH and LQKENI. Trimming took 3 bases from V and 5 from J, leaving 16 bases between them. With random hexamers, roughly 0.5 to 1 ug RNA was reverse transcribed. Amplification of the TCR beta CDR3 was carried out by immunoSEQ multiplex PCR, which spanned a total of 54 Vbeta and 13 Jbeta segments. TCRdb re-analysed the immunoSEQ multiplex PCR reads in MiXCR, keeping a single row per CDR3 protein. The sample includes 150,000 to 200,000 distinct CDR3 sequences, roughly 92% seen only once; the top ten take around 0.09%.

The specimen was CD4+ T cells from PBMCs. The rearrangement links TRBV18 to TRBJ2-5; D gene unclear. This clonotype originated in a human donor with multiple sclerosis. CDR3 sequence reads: CASSPFGPREETQYF. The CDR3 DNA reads TGTGCCAGCTCACCCTTCGGGCCTCGTGAGGAGACCCAGTACTTC.